This T cell receptor beta chain was recorded in a study of T cell clonality in common variable immunodeficiency. Study results and caveats: CVID subjects showed higher TCRbeta clonality than healthy controls. Compared with controls, CVID subjects had fewer shared TCRbeta clones.

About this clone: No antigen is known for it. Read coverage stops 3 residues before the CDR3 terminus; the germline J gene supplies the remainder.

Germline CDR1 reads LNHDA; CDR2 reads SQIVND (reference sequence). The CDR3 consists of 15 residues. Trimming took off 1 base at V and 5 bases at J, with 12 bases between the two ends. This table comes from immunoSEQ multiplex PCR, and its TCRdb copy is limited to in-frame clones, with some not included. This sample has under 50,000 clones, each found more than once. Sequencing used peripheral blood mononuclear cells. The receptor was isolated from a person aged 18 to 75 in good health. The rearrangement links TRBV19 to TRBJ1-5; possible D gene TRBD1, 6 bases. The CDR3 DNA, read in part, is TGTGCCAGTAGTATAGCTGGACAGAGTTATCAGCCC. Its protein product is CASSIAGQSYQP. The CDR3, in full, reads CASSIAGQSYQPQHF.